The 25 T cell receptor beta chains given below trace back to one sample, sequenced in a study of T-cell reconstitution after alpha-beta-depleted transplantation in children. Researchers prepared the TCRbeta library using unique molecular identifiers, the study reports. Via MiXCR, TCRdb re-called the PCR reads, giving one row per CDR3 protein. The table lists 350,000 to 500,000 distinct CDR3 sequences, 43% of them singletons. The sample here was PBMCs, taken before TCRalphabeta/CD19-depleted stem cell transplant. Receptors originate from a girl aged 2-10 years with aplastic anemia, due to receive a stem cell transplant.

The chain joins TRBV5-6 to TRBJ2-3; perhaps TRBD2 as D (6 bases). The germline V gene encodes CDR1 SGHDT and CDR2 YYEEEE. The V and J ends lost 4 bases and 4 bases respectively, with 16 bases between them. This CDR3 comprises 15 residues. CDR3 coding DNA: TGTGCCAGCAGCCTTATCGGGGGTGAGGCAGATACGCAGTATTTT. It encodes CASSLIGGEADTQYF.

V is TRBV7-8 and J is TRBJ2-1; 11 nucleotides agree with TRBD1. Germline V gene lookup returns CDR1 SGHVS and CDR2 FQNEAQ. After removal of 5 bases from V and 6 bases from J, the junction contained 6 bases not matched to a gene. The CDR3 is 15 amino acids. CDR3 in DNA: TGTGCCAGCAGCCGAGCCGGGACAGGGGGCAATGAGCAGTTCTTC. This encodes CASSRAGTGGNEQFF. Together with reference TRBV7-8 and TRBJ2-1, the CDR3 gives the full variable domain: GAGVSQSPRYKVAKRGQDVALRCDPISGHVSLFWYQQALGQGPEFLTYFQNEAQLDKSGLPSDRFFAERPEGSVSTLKIQRTQQEDSAVYLCASSRAGTGGNEQFFGPGTRLTVL.

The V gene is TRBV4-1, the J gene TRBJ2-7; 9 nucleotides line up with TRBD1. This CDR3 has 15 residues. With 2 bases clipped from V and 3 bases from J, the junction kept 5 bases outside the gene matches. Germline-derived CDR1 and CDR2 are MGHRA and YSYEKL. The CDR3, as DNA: TGCGCCAGCAGCCAATCGGGACAGGGTTACTACGAGCAGTACTTC. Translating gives CASSQSGQGYYEQYF.

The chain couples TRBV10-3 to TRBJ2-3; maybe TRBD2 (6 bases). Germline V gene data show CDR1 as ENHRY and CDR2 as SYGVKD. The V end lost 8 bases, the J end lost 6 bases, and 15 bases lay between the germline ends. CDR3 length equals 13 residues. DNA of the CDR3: TGTGCCATCGGCCCGGGGGTTCAGGATACGCAGTATTTT. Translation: CAIGPGVQDTQYF.

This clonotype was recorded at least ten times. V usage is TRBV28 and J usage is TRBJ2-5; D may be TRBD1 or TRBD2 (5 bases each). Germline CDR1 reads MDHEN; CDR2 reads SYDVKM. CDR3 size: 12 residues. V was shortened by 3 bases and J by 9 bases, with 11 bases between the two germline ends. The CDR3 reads CASSLGEGAQYF. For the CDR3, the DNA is TGTGCCAGCAGTTTGGGAGAAGGGGCCCAGTACTTC. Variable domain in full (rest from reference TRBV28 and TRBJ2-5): DVKVTQSSRYLVKRTGEKVFLECVQDMDHENMFWYRQDPGLGLRLIYFSYDVKMKEKGDIPEGYSVSREKKERFSLILESASTNQTSMYLCASSLGEGAQYFGPGTRLLVL.

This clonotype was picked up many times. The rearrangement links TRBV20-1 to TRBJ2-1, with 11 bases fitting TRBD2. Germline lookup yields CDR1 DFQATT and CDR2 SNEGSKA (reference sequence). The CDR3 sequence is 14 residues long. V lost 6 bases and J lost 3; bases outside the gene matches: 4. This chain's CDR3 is CSADTSGSYNEQFF. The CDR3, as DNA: TGCAGTGCCGATACTAGCGGGAGCTACAATGAGCAGTTCTTC.

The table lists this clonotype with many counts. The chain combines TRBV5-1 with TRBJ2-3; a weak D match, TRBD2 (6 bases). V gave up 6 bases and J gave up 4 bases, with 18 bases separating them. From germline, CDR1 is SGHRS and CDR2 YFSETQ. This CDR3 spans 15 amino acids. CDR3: CASNHGGSGPDTQYF. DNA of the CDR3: TGCGCCAGCAATCATGGGGGGAGTGGACCAGATACGCAGTATTTT.

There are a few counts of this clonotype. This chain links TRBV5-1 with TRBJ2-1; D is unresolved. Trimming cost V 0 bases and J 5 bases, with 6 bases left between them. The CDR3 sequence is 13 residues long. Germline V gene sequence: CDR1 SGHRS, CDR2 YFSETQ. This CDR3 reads CASSLVVNNEQFF. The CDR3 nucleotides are TGCGCCAGCAGCTTGGTAGTAAACAATGAGCAGTTCTTC.

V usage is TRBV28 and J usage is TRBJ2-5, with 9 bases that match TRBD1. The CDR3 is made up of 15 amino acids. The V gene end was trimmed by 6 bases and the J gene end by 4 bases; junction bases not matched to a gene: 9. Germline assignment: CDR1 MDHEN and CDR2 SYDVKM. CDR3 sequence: CASSSPGQGRETQYF. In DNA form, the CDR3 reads TGTGCCAGCAGCTCACCTGGACAGGGGAGAGAGACCCAGTACTTC.

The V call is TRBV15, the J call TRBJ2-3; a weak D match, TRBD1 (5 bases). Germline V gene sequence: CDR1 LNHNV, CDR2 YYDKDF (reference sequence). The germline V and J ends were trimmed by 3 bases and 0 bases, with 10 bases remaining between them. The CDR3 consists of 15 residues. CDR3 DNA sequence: TGTGCCACCAGCAGGGACAACCCTAGCACAGATACGCAGTATTTT. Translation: CATSRDNPSTDTQYF.

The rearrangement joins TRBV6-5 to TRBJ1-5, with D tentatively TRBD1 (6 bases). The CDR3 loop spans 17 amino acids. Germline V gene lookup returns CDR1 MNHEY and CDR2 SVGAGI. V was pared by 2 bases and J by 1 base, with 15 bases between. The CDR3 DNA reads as TGTGCCAGCAGTTACGGTCAAACAGGGTTGAGCAATCAGCCCCAGCATTTT. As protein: CASSYGQTGLSNQPQHF.

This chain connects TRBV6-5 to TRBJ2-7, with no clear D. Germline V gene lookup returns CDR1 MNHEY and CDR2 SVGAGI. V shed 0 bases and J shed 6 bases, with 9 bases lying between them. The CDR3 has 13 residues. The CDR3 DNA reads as TGTGCCAGCAGTTACTCGATTTCGGCCGAGCAGTACTTC. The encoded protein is CASSYSISAEQYF.

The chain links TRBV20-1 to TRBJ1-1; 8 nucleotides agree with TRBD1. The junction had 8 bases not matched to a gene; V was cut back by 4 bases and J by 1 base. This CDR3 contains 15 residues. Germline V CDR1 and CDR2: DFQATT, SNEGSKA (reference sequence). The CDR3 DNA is TGCAGTGCTATCCGCCTGGACAGGGCGAACACTGAAGCTTTCTTT. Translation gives CSAIRLDRANTEAFF.

CDR3 residues: CSATPSRDEQYF. The CDR3 DNA reads as TGCAGTGCTACACCGTCCCGGGACGAGCAGTACTTC. The chain employs TRBV20-1 and TRBJ2-7; no clear D. The CDR3 has 12 residues. The V gene's germline CDR1 is DFQATT and CDR2 SNEGSKA (reference sequence). Deletions cut 4 bases from V and 5 bases from J, with 12 bases between.

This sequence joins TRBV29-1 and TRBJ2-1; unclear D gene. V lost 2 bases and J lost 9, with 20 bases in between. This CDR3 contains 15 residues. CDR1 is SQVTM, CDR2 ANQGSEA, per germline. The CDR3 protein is CSVENIPPVRGEQFF. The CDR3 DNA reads TGCAGCGTTGAAAATATCCCGCCAGTGCGCGGTGAGCAGTTCTTC.

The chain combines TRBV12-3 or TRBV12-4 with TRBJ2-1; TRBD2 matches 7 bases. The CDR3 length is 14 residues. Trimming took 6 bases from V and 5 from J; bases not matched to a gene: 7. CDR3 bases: TGTGCCAGCAGGTTGGGACTAACCAACAATGAGCAGTTCTTC. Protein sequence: CASRLGLTNNEQFF.

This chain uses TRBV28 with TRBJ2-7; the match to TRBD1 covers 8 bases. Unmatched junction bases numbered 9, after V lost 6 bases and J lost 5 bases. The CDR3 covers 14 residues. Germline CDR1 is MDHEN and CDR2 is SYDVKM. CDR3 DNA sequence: TGTGCCAGCAGCCCAGGGGGCGCGATGCACGAGCAGTACTTC. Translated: CASSPGGAMHEQYF.

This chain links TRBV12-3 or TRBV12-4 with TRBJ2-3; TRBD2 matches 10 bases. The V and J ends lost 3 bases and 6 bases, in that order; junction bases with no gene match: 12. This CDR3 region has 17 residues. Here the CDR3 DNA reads TGTGCCAGCAGTTTGAAGGAGGGACTAGCGTATCGGGATACGCAGTATTTT. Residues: CASSLKEGLAYRDTQYF.

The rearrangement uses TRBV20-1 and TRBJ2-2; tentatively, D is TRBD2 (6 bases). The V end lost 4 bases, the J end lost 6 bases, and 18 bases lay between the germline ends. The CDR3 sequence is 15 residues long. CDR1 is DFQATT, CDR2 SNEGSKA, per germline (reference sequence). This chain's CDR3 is CSATNPGGRAGELFF. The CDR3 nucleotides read TGCAGTGCTACGAACCCCGGGGGTCGGGCCGGGGAGCTGTTTTTT.

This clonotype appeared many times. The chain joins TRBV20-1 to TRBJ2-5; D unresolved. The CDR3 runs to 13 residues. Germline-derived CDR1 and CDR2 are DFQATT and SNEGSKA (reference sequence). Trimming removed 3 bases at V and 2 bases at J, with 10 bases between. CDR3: CSARAWQQETQYF. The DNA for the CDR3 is TGCAGTGCTAGGGCTTGGCAACAAGAGACCCAGTACTTC.

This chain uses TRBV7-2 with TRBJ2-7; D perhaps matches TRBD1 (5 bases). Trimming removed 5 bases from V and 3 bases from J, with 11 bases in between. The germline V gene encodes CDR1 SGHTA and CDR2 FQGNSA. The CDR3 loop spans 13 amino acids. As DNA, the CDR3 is TGTGCCAGCAGCCACGACAGAGTCTACGAGCAGTACTTC. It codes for CASSHDRVYEQYF.

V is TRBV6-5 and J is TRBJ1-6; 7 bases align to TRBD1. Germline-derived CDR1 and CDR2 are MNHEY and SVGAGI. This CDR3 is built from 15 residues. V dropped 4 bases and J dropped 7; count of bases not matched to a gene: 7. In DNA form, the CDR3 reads TGTGCCAGCAGTTTTCGACAGGGTTTCAATTCACCCCTCCACTTT. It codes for CASSFRQGFNSPLHF.

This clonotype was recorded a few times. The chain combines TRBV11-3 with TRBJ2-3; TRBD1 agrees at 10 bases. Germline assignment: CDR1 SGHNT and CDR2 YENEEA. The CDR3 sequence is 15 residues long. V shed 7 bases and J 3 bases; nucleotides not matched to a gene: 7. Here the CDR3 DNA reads TGTGCCAGCACCTCGGGACAGGGGAAGACAGATACGCAGTATTTT. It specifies CASTSGQGKTDTQYF.

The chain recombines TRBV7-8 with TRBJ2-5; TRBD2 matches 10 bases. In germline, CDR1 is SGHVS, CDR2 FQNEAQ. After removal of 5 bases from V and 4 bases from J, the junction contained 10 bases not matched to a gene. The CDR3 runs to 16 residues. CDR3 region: CASSRASGSGGETQYF. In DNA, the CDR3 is TGTGCCAGCAGCCGTGCTAGCGGGAGTGGAGGAGAGACCCAGTACTTC. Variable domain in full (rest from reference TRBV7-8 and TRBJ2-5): GAGVSQSPRYKVAKRGQDVALRCDPISGHVSLFWYQQALGQGPEFLTYFQNEAQLDKSGLPSDRFFAERPEGSVSTLKIQRTQQEDSAVYLCASSRASGSGGETQYFGPGTRLLVL.

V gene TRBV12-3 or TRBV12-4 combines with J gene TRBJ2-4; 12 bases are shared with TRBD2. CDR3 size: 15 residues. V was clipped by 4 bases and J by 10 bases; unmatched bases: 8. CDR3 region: CASSSRTSGMYIQYF. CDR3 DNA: TGTGCCAGCAGTTCTCGGACTAGCGGGATGTATATTCAGTACTTC.